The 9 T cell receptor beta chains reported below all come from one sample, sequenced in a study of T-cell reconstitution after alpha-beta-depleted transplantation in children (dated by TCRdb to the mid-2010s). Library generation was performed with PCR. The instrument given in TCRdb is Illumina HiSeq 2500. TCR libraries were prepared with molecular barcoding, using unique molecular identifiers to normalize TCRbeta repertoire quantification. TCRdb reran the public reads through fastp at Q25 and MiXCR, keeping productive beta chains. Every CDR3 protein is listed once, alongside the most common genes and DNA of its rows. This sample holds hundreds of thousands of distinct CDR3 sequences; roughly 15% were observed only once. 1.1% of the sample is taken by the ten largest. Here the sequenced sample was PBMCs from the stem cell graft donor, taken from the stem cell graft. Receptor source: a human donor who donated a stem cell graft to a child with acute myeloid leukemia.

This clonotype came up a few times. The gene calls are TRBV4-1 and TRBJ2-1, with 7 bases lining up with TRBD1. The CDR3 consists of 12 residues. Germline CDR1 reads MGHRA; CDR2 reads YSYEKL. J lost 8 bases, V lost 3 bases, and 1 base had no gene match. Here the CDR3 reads CASSHTGDEQFF. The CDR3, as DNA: TGCGCCAGCAGCCATACAGGGGATGAGCAGTTCTTC.

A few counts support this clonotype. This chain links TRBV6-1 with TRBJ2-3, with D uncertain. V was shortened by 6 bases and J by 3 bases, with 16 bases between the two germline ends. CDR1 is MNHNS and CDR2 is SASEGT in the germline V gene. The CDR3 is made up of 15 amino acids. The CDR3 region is CASRDLPGETDTQYF. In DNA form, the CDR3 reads TGTGCCAGCAGGGACCTCCCGGGCGAGACAGATACGCAGTATTTT.

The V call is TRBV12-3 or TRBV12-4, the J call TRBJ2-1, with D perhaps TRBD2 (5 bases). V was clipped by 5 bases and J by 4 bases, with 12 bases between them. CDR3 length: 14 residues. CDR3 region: CASSGRSGYNEQFF. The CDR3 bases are TGTGCCAGCAGTGGCCGATCGGGATACAATGAGCAGTTCTTC.

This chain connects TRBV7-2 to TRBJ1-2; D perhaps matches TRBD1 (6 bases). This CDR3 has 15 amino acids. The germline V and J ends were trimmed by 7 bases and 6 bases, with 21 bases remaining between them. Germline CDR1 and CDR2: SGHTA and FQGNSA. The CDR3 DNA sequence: TGTGCCAGCATCGGGGGGGCAGGGGAAGGGAATGGCTACACCTTC. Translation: CASIGGAGEGNGYTF.

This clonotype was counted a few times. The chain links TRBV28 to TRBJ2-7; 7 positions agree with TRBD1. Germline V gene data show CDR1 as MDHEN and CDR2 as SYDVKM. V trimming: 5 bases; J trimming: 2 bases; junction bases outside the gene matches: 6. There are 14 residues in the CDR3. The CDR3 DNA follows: TGTGCCAGCAGTGCCCCAGGGGGAGCCTACGAGCAGTACGTC. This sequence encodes CASSAPGGAYEQYV.

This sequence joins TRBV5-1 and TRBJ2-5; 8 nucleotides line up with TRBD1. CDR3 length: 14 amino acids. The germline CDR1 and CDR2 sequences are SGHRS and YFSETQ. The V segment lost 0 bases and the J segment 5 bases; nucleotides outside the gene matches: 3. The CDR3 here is CASSLEDRVETQYF. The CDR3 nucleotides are TGCGCCAGCAGCTTGGAGGACAGGGTGGAGACCCAGTACTTC.

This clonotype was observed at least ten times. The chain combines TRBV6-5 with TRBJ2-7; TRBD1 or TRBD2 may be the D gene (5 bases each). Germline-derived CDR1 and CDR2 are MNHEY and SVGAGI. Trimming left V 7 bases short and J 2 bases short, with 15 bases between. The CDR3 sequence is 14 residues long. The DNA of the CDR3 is TGTGCCAGCAAGATGGGACCCGATGCCTACGAGCAGTACGTC. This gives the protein CASKMGPDAYEQYV.

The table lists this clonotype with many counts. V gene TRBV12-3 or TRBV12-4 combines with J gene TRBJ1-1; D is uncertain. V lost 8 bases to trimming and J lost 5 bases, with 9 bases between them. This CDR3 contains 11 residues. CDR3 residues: CASAIRTEAFF. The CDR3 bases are TGTGCCAGCGCTATTAGGACTGAAGCTTTCTTT.

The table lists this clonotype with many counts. CDR3 DNA: TGTGCCAGCAGCCCGGGCGGGGGTGCGGCCCAGCATTTT. This translates into CASSPGGGAAQHF. The chain recombines TRBV5-6 with TRBJ1-5, with D maybe TRBD1 (5 bases). V was clipped by 4 bases and J by 11 bases, with 16 bases between them. This CDR3 comprises 13 residues. Germline V gene lookup returns CDR1 SGHDT and CDR2 YYEEEE.